These 22 T cell receptor beta chains were all obtained from the same sample, sequenced in a study of T cells in Graves' hyperthyroidism and ophthalmopathy. The TCR beta CDR3 regions underwent amplification using RNA transcripts as the source. First-round RT-PCR targeting the TCR CDR3 was performed with the HTBI primer set. One entry per CDR3 protein results from TCRdb running MiXCR on the multiplex PCR reads. The sample lists some 440,000 distinct CDR3 sequences; about a sixth were seen once. The sequenced sample consisted of blood. The receptor set was obtained from a woman aged 18-29 years with Graves' hyperthyroidism.

Ten or more counts support this clonotype. The chain employs TRBV6-1 and TRBJ2-1, with 11 bases lining up with TRBD2. The CDR3 covers 16 residues. Germline CDR1 is MNHNS and CDR2 is SASEGT. The V segment lost 4 bases and the J segment 5 bases; nucleotides outside the gene matches: 7. Written as DNA, the CDR3 is TGTGCCAGCAGTGCGCCCGGGACTAGCGGAGACAATGAGCAGTTCTTC. Translation gives CASSAPGTSGDNEQFF.

This clonotype has a count of ten or more. This rearrangement joins TRBV11-2 to TRBJ2-1, with unresolved D. V lost 1 base to trimming and J lost 10 bases, with 11 bases between them. This CDR3 comprises 13 residues. Germline CDR1 and CDR2: SGHAT and FQNNGV. The CDR3 loop is CASSLGRLSEQFF. The CDR3 DNA follows: TGTGCCAGCAGCTTAGGGCGGCTTAGCGAGCAGTTCTTC.

The genes are TRBV9 and TRBJ1-2; D gene uncertain. V was trimmed by 3 bases and J by 4 bases, leaving 10 bases between them. The CDR3 sequence is 13 residues long. Germline CDR1 is SGDLS and CDR2 is YYNGEE. In DNA form, the CDR3 reads TGTGCCAGCAGCGATCGGGCTTCCTATGGCTACACCTTC. As protein: CASSDRASYGYTF.

This clonotype was detected many times. Its ends do not fully match the called genes, so a read error is possible. Here the CDR3 DNA reads TGTGCCAGCAGAGAAGTGGAGACCCAGTACTTC. It is translated as CASREVETQYF. The rearrangement joins TRBV6-1 to TRBJ2-5; D gene uncertain. Germline loops: CDR1 MNHNS, CDR2 SASEGT. The CDR3 runs to 11 residues.

This clonotype has a count of ten or more. CDR3 amino acids: CASRNLGWGESTDTQYF. The CDR3 nucleotides are TGTGCCAGCAGAAACCTGGGTTGGGGTGAGAGCACAGATACGCAGTATTTT. This chain links TRBV6-1 with TRBJ2-3, with D unclear. Germline-derived CDR1 and CDR2 are MNHNS and SASEGT. V lost 6 bases, J lost 0 bases, and 19 bases lay in between. CDR3 length equals 17 residues.

The chain has TRBV15 and TRBJ2-3; the D gene is possibly TRBD1 (7 bases). The CDR3 runs 15 residues. The germline V gene encodes CDR1 LNHNV and CDR2 YYDKDF (reference sequence). With 0 bases removed from V and 8 bases from J, the gap between germline ends came to 15 bases. CDR3 DNA sequence: TGTGCCACCAGCAGAGACAGGGGGGCCCAGGGTACGCAGTATTTT. Residues: CATSRDRGAQGTQYF. Complete variable domain (other parts from reference TRBV15 and TRBJ2-3): DAMVIQNPRYQVTQFGKPVTLSCSQTLNHNVMYWYQQKSSQAPKLLFHYYDKDFNNEADTPDNFQSRRPNTSFCFLDIRSPGLGDTAMYLCATSRDRGAQGTQYFGPGTRLTVL.

This clonotype was seen at least ten times. The CDR3 nucleotides are TGTGCCAGTAGCACGATAAGGACTAGCGCGGGTGAGACCCAGTACTTC. The encoded protein is CASSTIRTSAGETQYF. The chain couples TRBV19 to TRBJ2-5, with 9 positions matching TRBD2. After removal of 6 bases from V and 5 bases from J, the junction contained 13 bases not matched to a gene. Per germline, CDR1 LNHDA and CDR2 SQIVND (reference sequence). CDR3 length: 16 residues.

The rearrangement joins TRBV25-1 to TRBJ2-5, with D perhaps TRBD2 (6 bases). Germline CDR1 and CDR2: MGHDK and SYGVNS. Trimming removed 3 bases from V and 3 bases from J, with 11 bases in between. The CDR3 has 14 amino acids. CDR3 sequence (DNA): TGTGCCAGCAGTGACGTGACTAGAAAAGAGACCCAGTACTTC. Translating gives CASSDVTRKETQYF.

Ten or more counts support this clonotype. J is TRBJ1-2 and V is TRBV3-1; D gene ambiguous. The V gene's germline CDR1 is LGHDT and CDR2 YNNKEL (reference sequence). The V end was cut by 5 bases, the J end by 4 bases, with 14 bases between. This CDR3 is 14 amino acids long. CDR3 protein: CASSGETASYGYTF. The CDR3, as DNA: TGTGCCAGCAGCGGGGAGACGGCAAGCTATGGCTACACCTTC.

This clonotype has ten or more counts. V and J are TRBV6-6 and TRBJ2-6; D is unresolved. Germline V gives CDR1 MNHNY, CDR2 SVGAGI (reference sequence). The CDR3 spans 15 residues. The V end lost 2 bases, the J end lost 0 bases, and 5 bases lay between the germline ends. The CDR3 sequence is CASSYRSSGANVLTF. CDR3 sequence (DNA): TGTGCCAGCAGTTACAGGAGCTCTGGGGCCAACGTCCTGACTTTC.

The rearrangement joins TRBV15 to TRBJ2-3, with 9 bases matching TRBD2. CDR1 and CDR2 from the germline V gene are LNHNV and YYDKDF (reference sequence). Trimming at V came to 0 bases and at J to 2 bases, leaving 3 bases not matched to a gene. This CDR3 contains 16 residues. The CDR3 DNA follows: TGTGCCACCAGCAGAGATCTAGCGGGGACCACAGATACGCAGTATTTT. Its protein is CATSRDLAGTTDTQYF.

This clonotype was found many times. The chain carries TRBV2 and TRBJ2-3; possibly TRBD2 for D (5 bases). This CDR3 is 15 amino acids long. Germline V gene lookup returns CDR1 SNHLY and CDR2 FYNNEI. Trimming shortened V by 7 bases and J by 2 bases, and 16 bases separated the two germline ends. CDR3: CASMIGGHPTDTQYF. The CDR3 DNA follows: TGTGCCAGCATGATTGGCGGGCACCCCACAGATACGCAGTATTTT.

This clonotype has ten or more counts. V gene TRBV20-1 combines with J gene TRBJ2-5; 12 bases are shared with TRBD2. In germline, CDR1 is DFQATT, CDR2 SNEGSKA (reference sequence). V was pared by 4 bases and J by 2 bases, with 5 bases of the junction left unmatched. This CDR3 is built from 15 residues. The CDR3 reads CSATPGTSGQETQYF. CDR3 DNA: TGCAGTGCTACTCCCGGGACTAGCGGGCAAGAGACCCAGTACTTC.

With respect to this clonotype: One end of the junction is discordant with germline, which a read error may explain. V usage is TRBV12-3 or TRBV12-4 and J usage is TRBJ2-7; 13 nucleotides agree with TRBD2. The CDR3 consists of 17 residues. CDR3 nucleotide sequence: TGTGCCAGCAGTTTATTCGGACTAGCGGGAGCCCAGTACGGGCAGTACTTC. Amino acid sequence: CASSLFGLAGAQYGQYF.

This clonotype has at least ten counts. The chain recombines TRBV7-3 with TRBJ2-3, with 10 bases aligning to TRBD2. The CDR3 has 17 residues. Germline CDR1 reads SGHTA; CDR2 reads FQGTGA. V dropped 5 bases and J dropped 2; count of bases not matched to a gene: 10. The CDR3 DNA follows: TGTGCCAGCAGCGTACGACTAGCGGGTTCTATCACAGATACGCAGTATTTT. Amino acid sequence: CASSVRLAGSITDTQYF.

This clonotype was recorded many times. This sequence joins TRBV27 and TRBJ1-1, with D perhaps TRBD1 (6 bases). V was shortened by 0 bases and J by 8 bases, with 13 bases between the two germline ends. The V gene's germline CDR1 is MNHEY and CDR2 SMNVEV (reference sequence). CDR3 length: 14 residues. For the CDR3, the DNA is TGTGCCAGCAGTTTATCCCCGGGACACTTAGAAGCTTTCTTT. Translation gives CASSLSPGHLEAFF.

This clonotype was found once. The J gene is TRBJ1-4, the V gene TRBV9; D possibly corresponds to TRBD1 (6 bases). The CDR3 runs to 15 residues. Germline assignment: CDR1 SGDLS and CDR2 YYNGEE. The V gene lost 1 base and the J gene lost 4 bases, with 11 bases spanning the gap. CDR3 sequence: CASSVSGQLNEKLFF. The CDR3 region has the DNA TGTGCCAGCAGCGTAAGTGGACAGCTTAATGAAAAACTGTTTTTT.

Of note for this clonotype: Given a much more abundant clone one base away, this may be a read error. V usage is TRBV6-5 and J usage is TRBJ1-2; TRBD1 is a possible D gene (5 bases). The length of the CDR3 is 14 residues. CDR1 is MNHEY and CDR2 is SVGAGI in the germline V gene. DNA of the CDR3: TGTGCCAGCCGTTACTCGACAACAGGATATGGCTACACCTTC. It is translated as CASRYSTTGYGYTF.

This chain joins TRBV7-9 and TRBJ1-1; 7 nucleotides agree with TRBD1. Germline V gene sequence: CDR1 SEHNR, CDR2 FQNEAQ (reference sequence). The ends lost 5 bases at V and 4 bases at J; junction bases unmatched: 7. The CDR3 covers 14 residues. This CDR3 reads CASSRAGGATEAFF. The CDR3 DNA is TGTGCCAGCAGCCGGGCAGGGGGGGCCACTGAAGCTTTCTTT.

This clonotype was counted at least ten times. This chain uses TRBV19 with TRBJ2-1; 11 bases match TRBD1. Germline-derived CDR1 and CDR2 are LNHDA and SQIVND (reference sequence). The trim removed 4 bases at V and 7 bases at J, leaving 6 bases unmatched. The CDR3 sequence is 15 residues long. CDR3 region: CASSRDRGAENEQFF. For the CDR3, the DNA is TGTGCCAGTAGTAGGGACAGGGGGGCGGAGAATGAGCAGTTCTTC.

The rearrangement links TRBV4-1 to TRBJ2-2, with D perhaps being TRBD1 or TRBD2 (5 bases each). The germline V gene has CDR1 MGHRA and CDR2 YSYEKL. V shed 6 bases and J shed 5 bases, with 16 bases lying between them. CDR3 length equals 15 residues. CDR3 nucleotide sequence: TGCGCCAGCAGGTCACCGGGACGGTCAACCGGGGAGCTGTTTTTT. Protein: CASRSPGRSTGELFF.

Concerning this clonotype itself: This may be a read error: a much more frequent sequence differs by one nucleotide. V and J are TRBV2 and TRBJ2-3, with D tentatively TRBD1 (6 bases). CDR3 length equals 13 residues. Germline CDR1 is SNHLY and CDR2 is FYNNEI. The CDR3 here is CASSEDSTDTPYF. CDR3 DNA: TGTGCCAGCAGCGAGGACAGCACAGATACGCCGTATTTT.